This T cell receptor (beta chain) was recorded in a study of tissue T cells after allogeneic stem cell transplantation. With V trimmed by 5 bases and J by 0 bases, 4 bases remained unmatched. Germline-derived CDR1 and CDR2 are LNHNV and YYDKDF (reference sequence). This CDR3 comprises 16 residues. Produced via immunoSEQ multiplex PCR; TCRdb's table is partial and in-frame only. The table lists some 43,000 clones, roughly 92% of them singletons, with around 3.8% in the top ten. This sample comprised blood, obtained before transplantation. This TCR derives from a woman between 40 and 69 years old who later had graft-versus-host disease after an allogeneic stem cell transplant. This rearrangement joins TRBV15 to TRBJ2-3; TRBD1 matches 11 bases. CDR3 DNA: TGTGCCACCAGCCGTGGACAGGGGGCTAGCACAGATACGCAGTATTTT. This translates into CATSRGQGASTDTQYF.